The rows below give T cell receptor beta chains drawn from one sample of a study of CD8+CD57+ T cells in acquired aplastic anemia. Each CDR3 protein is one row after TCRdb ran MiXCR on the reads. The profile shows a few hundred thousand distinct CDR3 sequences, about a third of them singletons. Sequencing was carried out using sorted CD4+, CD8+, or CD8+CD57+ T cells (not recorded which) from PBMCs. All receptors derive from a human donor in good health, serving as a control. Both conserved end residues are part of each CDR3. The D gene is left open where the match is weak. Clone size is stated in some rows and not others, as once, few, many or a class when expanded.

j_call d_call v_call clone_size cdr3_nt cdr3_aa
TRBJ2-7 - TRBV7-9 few TGTGCCAGCAGGGGGACGGGATACTACGAGCAGTACTTC CASRGTGYYEQYF
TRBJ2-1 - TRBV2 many TGTGCCAGCACCACCCATGTTAATGAGCAGTTCTTC CASTTHVNEQFF
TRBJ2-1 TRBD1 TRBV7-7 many TGTGCCAGCAGTGAACAGGGGGTCCACAATGAGCAGTTCTTC CASSEQGVHNEQFF
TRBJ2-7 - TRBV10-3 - TGTGCCAGCACCCCCGGGACAAGATCCTACGAGCAGTACTTC CASTPGTRSYEQYF
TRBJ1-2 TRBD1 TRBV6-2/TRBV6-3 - TGTGCCAGCAGTTTTCCGGGACAGGGGCGCACTAACTATGGCTACACCTTC CASSFPGQGRTNYGYTF
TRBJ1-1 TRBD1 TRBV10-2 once TGCGCCAGCAACGCTCGGACAGGGACAATGAACACTGAAGCTTTCTTT CASNARTGTMNTEAFF
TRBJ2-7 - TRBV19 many TGTGCCAGTAGTACCCTTGGAACAGGGCCCTGGGACGAGCAGTACTTC CASSTLGTGPWDEQYF
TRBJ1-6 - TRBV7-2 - TGTGCCAGCAGCTTAGTGCGGGATTCACCCCTCCACTTT CASSLVRDSPLHF
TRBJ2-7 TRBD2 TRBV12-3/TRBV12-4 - TGTGCCAGCAGCCTCGACCCCCGGACTAGCGGGGGGGCGGCGTCCGAGCAGTACTTC CASSLDPRTSGGAASEQYF
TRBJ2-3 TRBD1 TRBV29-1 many TGCAGCGCCGGACAGGGCACAGATACGCAGTATTTT CSAGQGTDTQYF
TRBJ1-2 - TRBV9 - TGTGCCAGCAGCGTAGGGCAGGGAGCTAACTATGGCTACACCTTC CASSVGQGANYGYTF
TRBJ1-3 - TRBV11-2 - TGTGCCAGCAGCTCGACAGGCCTTCGTACCTCTGGAAACACCATATATTTT CASSSTGLRTSGNTIYF
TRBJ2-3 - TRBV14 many TGTGCCAGCAGCGAAAGCCGACTAGGCATTTCAGATACGCAGTATTTT CASSESRLGISDTQYF
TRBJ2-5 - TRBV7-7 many TGTGCCGTTCTTGGGGGGGCGGAGACCCAGTACTTC CAVLGGAETQYF
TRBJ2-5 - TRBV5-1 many TGCGCCAGCAGCACCGGACACGCCGGGGAGACCCAGTACTTC CASSTGHAGETQYF
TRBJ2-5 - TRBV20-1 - TGCAGTGCTGACCACCGGGCTACCGAGACCCAGTACTTC CSADHRATETQYF
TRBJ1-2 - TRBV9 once TGTGCCAGCAGCATCACCGATACAGGGAACAACTATGGCTACACCTTC CASSITDTGNNYGYTF
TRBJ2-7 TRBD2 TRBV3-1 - TGTGCCAACAGCCAAGTGACTAGCGGGCTGGGGGAGCAGTACTTC CANSQVTSGLGEQYF
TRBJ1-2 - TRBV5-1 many TGCGCCAGCAGCTCTGACGTAAACTATGGCTACACCTTC CASSSDVNYGYTF
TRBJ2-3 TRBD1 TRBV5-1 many TGCGCCAGCAGACAGGGGGCTACCCCAGATACGCAGTATTTT CASRQGATPDTQYF
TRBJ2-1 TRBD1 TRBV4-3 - TGCGCCAGCGAAGGACAGGGCGGCAATGAGCAGTTCTTC CASEGQGGNEQFF
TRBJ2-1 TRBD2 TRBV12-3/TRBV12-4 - TGTGCCAGCAGACCCTTTAGCGGGGGGGCCTACAATGAGCAGTTCTTC CASRPFSGGAYNEQFF
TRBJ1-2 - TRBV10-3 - TGTGCCAGCAGTTACTCTTTTTTCGAGTTCTATGGCTACACCTTC CASSYSFFEFYGYTF
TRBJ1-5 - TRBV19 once TGTGCCAGTAGTATCACCAGGGGTGGCAATCAGCCCCAGCATTTT CASSITRGGNQPQHF
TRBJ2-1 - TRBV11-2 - TGTGCCAGCAGCTTCCAGTCATCGGGGGTCAATGAGCAGTTCTTC CASSFQSSGVNEQFF
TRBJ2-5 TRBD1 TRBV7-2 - TGTGCCAGCAGCTTAGTAGACAGGGCTCAAGAGACCCAGTACTTC CASSLVDRAQETQYF
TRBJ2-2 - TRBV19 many TGTGCCAGTAGAATGCCGAACACCGGGGAGCTGTTTTTT CASRMPNTGELFF
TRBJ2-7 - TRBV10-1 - TGCGCCAGCAGTCTCGGACGTGGCGTGCAGTACTTC CASSLGRGVQYF
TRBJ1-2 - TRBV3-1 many TGTGCCAGCAGCCTTAGGGAGAGTGGCTACACCTTC CASSLRESGYTF
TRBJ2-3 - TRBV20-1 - TGCAGTGCTAGAGGTGGCGGCGGAAACACAGATACGCAGTATTTT CSARGGGGNTDTQYF
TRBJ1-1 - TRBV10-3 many TGTGCCATCAGGGACAGTAACACTGAAGCTTTCTTT CAIRDSNTEAFF
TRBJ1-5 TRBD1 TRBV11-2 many TGTGCCAGCAGCCCCTACGGGACAGGGGCAGTGGGCAATCAGCCCCAGCATTTT CASSPYGTGAVGNQPQHF
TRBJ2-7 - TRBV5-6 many TGTGCCAGCAGCCCATACCGGGGCTACGAGCAGTACTTC CASSPYRGYEQYF
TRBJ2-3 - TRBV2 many TGTGCCGGGGGACTTGGGGGGAGGCAGTATTTT CAGGLGGRQYF
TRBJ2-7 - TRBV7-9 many TGTGCCAGCAGCTTAGCCGGCGGGACAGTCTCCTACGAGCAGTACTTC CASSLAGGTVSYEQYF
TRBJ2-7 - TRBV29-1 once TGCAGCGTTTTATTGGGCTACGAGCAGTACTTC CSVLLGYEQYF
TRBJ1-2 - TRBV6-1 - TGTGCCAGCAGGACCTCCGGGGGCCACTATGGCTACACCTTC CASRTSGGHYGYTF
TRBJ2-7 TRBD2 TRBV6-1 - TGTGCCAGCGAATACGGGAGCGGGGGGGCGTACGAGCAGTACTTC CASEYGSGGAYEQYF
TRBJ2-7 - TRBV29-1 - TGCAGCGTTCAAATAGGGGCCAACTCCTACGAGCAGTACTTC CSVQIGANSYEQYF
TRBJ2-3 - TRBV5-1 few TGCGCCAGCAGCTTGCAGGCCCTTACCCCCACAGATACGCAGTATTTT CASSLQALTPTDTQYF